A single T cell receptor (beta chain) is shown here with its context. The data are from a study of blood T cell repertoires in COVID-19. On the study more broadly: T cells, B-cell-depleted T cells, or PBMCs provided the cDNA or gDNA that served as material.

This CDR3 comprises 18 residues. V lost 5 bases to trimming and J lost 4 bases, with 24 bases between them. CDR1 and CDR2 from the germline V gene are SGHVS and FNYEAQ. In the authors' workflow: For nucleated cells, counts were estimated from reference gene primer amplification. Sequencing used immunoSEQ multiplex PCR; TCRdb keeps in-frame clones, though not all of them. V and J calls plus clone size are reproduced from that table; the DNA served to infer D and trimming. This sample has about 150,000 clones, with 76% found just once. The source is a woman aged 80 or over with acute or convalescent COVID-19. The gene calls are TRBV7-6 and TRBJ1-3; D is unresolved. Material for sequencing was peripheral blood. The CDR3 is CASSPDLFGPTRGNTIYF. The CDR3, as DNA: TGTGCCAGCAGCCCTGATCTTTTTGGACCGACTAGGGGAAACACCATATATTTT.